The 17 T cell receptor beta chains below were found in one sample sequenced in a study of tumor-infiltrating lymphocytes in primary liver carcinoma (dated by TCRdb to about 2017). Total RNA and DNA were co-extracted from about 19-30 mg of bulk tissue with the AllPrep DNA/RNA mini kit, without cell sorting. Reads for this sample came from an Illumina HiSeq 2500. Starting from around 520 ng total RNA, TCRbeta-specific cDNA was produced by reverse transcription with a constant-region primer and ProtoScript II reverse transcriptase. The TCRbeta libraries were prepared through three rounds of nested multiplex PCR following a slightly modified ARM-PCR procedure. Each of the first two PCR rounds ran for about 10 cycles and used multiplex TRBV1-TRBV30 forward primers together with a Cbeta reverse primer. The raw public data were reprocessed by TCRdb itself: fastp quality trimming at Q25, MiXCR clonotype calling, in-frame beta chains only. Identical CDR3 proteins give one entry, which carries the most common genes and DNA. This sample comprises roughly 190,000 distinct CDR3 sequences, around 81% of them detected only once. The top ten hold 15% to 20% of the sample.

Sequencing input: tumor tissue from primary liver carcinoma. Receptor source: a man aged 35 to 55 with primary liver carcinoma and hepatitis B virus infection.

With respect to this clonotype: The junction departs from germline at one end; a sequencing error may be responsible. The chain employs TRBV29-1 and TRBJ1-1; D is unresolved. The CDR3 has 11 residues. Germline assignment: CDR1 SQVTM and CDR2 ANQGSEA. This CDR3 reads CNVVTNTEAFF. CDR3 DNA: TGCAACGTTGTTACAAACACTGAAGCTTTCTTT. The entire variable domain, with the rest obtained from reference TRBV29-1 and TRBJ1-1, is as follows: SAVISQKPSRDICQRGTSLTIQCQVDSQVTMMFWYRQQPGQSLTLIATANQGSEATYESGFVIDKFPISRPNLTFSTLTVSNMSPEDSSIYLCNVVTNTEAFFGQGTRLTVV.

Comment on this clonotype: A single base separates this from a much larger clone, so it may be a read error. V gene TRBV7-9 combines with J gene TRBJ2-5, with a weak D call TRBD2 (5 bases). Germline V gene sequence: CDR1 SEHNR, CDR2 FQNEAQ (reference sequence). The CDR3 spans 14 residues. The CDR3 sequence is CASSLGGGVETQCF. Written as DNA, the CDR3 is TGTGCCAGCAGCTTGGGCGGAGGTGTGGAGACCCAGTGCTTC.

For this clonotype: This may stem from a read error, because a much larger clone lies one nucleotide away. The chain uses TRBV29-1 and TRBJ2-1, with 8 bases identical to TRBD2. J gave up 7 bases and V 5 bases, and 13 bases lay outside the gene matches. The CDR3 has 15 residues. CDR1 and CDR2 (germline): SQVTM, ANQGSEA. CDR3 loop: CSVILSSLAGNEQFF. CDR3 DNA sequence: TGCAGCGTTATACTGTCGTCGCTAGCGGGTAATGAGCAGTTCTTC.

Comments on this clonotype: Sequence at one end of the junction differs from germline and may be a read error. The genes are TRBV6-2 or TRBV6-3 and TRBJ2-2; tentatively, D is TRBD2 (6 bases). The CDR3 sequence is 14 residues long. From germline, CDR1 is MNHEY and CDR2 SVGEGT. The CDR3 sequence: CVSSYSSDIGELFF. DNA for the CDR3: TGTGTCAGCAGTTACTCTAGCGACATCGGGGAGCTGTTTTTT.

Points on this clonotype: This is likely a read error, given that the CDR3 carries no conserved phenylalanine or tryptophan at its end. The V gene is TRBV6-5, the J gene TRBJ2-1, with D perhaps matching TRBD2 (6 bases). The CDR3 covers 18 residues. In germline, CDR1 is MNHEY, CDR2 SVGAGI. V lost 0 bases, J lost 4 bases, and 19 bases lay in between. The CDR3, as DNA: TGTGCCAGCAGTTACTCCAAGGCGGCGGGGCCCTCGTACAATGAGCAGTTCTGC. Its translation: CASSYSKAAGPSYNEQFC.

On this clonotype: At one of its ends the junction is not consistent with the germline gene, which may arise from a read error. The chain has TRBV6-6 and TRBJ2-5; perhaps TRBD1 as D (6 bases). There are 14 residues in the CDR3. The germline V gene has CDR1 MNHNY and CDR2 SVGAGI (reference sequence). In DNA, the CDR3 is TGTGCCAGTAGTTCATGGGGGCGTCAGGAGACCCAGTACTTC. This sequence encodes CASSSWGRQETQYF.

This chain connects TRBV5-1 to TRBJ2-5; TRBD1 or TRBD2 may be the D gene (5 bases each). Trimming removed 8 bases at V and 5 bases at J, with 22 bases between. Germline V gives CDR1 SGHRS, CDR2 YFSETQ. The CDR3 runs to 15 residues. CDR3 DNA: TGCGCCAGGAGCCCAGGGACGGTAGGAGCCGAGACCCAGTACTTC. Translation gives CARSPGTVGAETQYF. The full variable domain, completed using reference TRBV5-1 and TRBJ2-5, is KAGVTQTPRYLIKTRGQQVTLSCSPISGHRSVSWYQQTPGQGLQFLFEYFSETQRNKGNFPGRFSGRQFSNSRSEMNVSTLELGDSALYLCARSPGTVGAETQYFGPGTRLLVL.

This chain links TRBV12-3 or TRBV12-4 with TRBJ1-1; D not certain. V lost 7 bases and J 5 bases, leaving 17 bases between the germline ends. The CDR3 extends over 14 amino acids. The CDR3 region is CASNPNMVQTEAFF. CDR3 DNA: TGTGCCAGCAATCCGAATATGGTGCAGACTGAAGCTTTCTTT.

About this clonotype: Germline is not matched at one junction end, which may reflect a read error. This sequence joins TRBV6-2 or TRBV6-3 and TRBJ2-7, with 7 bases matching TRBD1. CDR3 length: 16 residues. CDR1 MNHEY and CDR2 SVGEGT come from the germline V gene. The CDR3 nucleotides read TGTGCTAGCAGTTACTCGGCACAGGGGAATCGCTACGACCAGTACTTC. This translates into CASSYSAQGNRYDQYF.

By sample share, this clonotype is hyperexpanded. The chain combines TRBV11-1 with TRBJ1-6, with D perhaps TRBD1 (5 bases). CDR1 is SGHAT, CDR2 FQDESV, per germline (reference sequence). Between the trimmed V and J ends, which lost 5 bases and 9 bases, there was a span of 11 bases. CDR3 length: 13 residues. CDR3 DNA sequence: TGTGCCAGCAGCCGGACACTGGTTTCACCCCTCCACTTT. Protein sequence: CASSRTLVSPLHF.

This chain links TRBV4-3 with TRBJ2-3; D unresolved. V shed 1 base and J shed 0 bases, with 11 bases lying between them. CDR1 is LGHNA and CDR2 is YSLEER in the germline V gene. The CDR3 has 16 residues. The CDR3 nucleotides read TGCGCCAGCAGCCAAGTTGGGCCACCTAGCACAGATACGCAGTATTTT. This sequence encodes CASSQVGPPSTDTQYF.

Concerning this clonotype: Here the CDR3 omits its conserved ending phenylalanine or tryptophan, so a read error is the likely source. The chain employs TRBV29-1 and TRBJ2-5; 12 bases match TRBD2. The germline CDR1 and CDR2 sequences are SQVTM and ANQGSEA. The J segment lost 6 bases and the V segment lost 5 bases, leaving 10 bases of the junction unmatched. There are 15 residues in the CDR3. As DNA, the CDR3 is TGCAGCGTTCGGACTAGCGGGAATTGGGCAAAGACCCAGTACACC. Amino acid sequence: CSVRTSGNWAKTQYT.

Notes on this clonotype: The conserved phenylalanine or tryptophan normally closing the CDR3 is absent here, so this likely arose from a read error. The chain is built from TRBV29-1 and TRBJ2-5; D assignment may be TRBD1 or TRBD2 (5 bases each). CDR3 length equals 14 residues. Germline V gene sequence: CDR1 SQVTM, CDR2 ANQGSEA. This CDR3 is CSVEDGTSQETQYL. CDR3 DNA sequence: TGTAGTGTTGAAGATGGGACGTCCCAAGAGACCCAGTACCTC.

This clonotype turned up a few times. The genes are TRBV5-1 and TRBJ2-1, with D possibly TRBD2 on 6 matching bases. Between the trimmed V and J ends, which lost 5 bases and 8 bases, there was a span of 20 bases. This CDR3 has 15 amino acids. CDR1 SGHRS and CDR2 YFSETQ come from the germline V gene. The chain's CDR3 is CASRVGGNRRDEQFF. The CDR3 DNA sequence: TGCGCCAGCAGGGTTGGCGGGAACCGCAGGGATGAGCAGTTCTTC.

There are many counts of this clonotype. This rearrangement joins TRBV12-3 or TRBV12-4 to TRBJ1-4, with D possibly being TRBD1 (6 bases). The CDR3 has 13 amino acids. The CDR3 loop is CVGGAATNEKLFF. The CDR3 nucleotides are TGTGTCGGGGGGGCAGCAACTAATGAAAAACTGTTTTTT.

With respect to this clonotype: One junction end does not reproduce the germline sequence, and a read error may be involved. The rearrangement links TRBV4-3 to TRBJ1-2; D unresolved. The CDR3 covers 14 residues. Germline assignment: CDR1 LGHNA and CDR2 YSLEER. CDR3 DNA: TGCGCCAGCAACCAAGAGCAGCAGCTCTATGGCTACACCTTC. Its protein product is CASNQEQQLYGYTF.

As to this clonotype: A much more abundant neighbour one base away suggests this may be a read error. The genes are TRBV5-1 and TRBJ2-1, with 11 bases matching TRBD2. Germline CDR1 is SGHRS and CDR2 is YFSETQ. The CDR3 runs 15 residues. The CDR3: CASSLGRLAGGGQLF. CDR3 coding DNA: TGCGCCAGCAGCTTGGGAAGGCTAGCGGGAGGAGGGCAGCTCTTC. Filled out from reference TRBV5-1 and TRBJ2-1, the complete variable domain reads KAGVTQTPRYLIKTRGQQVTLSCSPISGHRSVSWYQQTPGQGLQFLFEYFSETQRNKGNFPGRFSGRQFSNSRSEMNVSTLELGDSALYLCASSLGRLAGGGQLFGPGTRLTVL.